This T cell receptor (beta chain) is from a study of T cell responses to AZD1222 COVID-19 vaccine. Study-level findings and limits: Spike as a whole was targeted by vaccine-associated CD4 TCRs, dominant at 160-218 and 743-854. Spike-specific TCR breadth and depth went up after people got two AZD1222 doses. The number of AZD1222 recipients seropositive at baseline was only five to seven.

Method: immunoSEQ multiplex PCR; TCRdb's copy keeps in-frame clones and lacks some. The sample carries tens of thousands of clones, approximately 90% recorded once. V shed 1 base and J shed 7 bases, with 10 bases lying between them. The germline CDR1 and CDR2 sequences are LGHDT and YNNKEL (reference sequence). The CDR3 covers 13 residues. With respect to this clone: The antigen is undetermined.

The analysis combined second doses at about 4 or about 12 weeks. The sequencing used peripheral blood, collected 28 days after the second AZD1222 dose. This clonotype was obtained from an adult who received the AZD1222 COVID-19 vaccine. This chain links TRBV3-1 (or the pseudogene TRBV3-2) with TRBJ1-2; D gene ambiguous. The CDR3 sequence: CASSQGTRGGYTF. The CDR3 DNA follows: TGTGCCAGCAGCCAAGGAACTCGGGGTGGCTACACCTTC.